Listed below are T cell receptor beta chains from one sample, sequenced in a study of CD8+CD57+ T cells in acquired aplastic anemia. TCRdb re-called the reads through MiXCR, storing one row per CDR3 protein. The sample lists 90,000 to 120,000 distinct CDR3 sequences, approximately 49% seen once, with approximately 32% in the top ten. Sequenced sample: sorted CD4+, CD8+, or CD8+CD57+ T cells (not recorded which) from PBMCs. Source of these receptors: a human donor in good health, serving as a control. The CDR3 runs from the conserved cysteine through the conserved F or W. The order of the fields is clone size, D gene, V gene, J gene, CDR3 protein, CDR3 DNA. D genes are given only for firm matches. Clone sizes are given selectively: once, few, many, or a class where the clone is expanded.

.	TRBD1	TRBV6-5	TRBJ1-2	CASSWTGANYGYTF	TGTGCCAGCAGTTGGACAGGGGCGAACTATGGCTACACCTTC
.	.	TRBV20-1	TRBJ2-7	CSASSGFSYEQYF	TGCAGTGCCAGTAGCGGATTCTCCTACGAGCAGTACTTC
.	.	TRBV6-5	TRBJ2-3	CASSYSRGGITDTQYF	TGTGCCAGCAGTTACTCCCGCGGCGGTATCACAGATACGCAGTATTTT
many	.	TRBV3-1	TRBJ2-7	CASSQDSSYPGREQYF	TGTGCCAGCAGCCAAGACTCGTCGTACCCAGGGCGCGAGCAGTACTTC
.	.	TRBV19	TRBJ1-2	CASGIKGVANYGYTF	TGTGCCAGTGGTATTAAGGGGGTAGCTAACTATGGCTACACCTTC
.	.	TRBV5-1	TRBJ1-1	CASSLTQGINTEASF	TGCGCCAGCAGCTTGACGCAGGGTATCAACACTGAAGCTTCCTTT
.	TRBD1	TRBV24-1	TRBJ2-3	CATSDPETGGQDTQYF	TGTGCCACCAGTGATCCTGAGACAGGGGGCCAAGATACGCAGTATTTT
once	TRBD1	TRBV11-1	TRBJ1-2	CASSLVLGQEWNGYTF	TGTGCCAGCAGCTTAGTACTCGGACAGGAATGGAATGGCTACACCTTC
.	TRBD1	TRBV15	TRBJ1-1	CATSRTGEAFF	TGTGCCACCAGCCGGACAGGTGAAGCTTTCTTT
few	.	TRBV2	TRBJ2-1	CASSWEDGNNEQFF	TGTGCCAGCAGTTGGGAGGATGGTAACAATGAGCAGTTCTTC
.	.	TRBV19	TRBJ2-1	CASSKTRSYEQFF	TGTGCCAGTAGTAAAACTAGGAGCTATGAGCAGTTCTTC
many	TRBD1	TRBV12-3/TRBV12-4	TRBJ2-7	CASAGGTTYEQYF	TGTGCCAGCGCAGGGGGCACCACCTACGAGCAGTACTTC
.	.	TRBV7-2	TRBJ1-2	CASSFTNYGYTF	TGTGCCAGCAGCTTTACGAACTATGGCTACACCTTC
.	.	TRBV2	TRBJ2-7	CASAFRDVWGYEQYF	TGTGCTAGTGCATTCCGGGACGTATGGGGCTACGAGCAGTACTTC
.	.	TRBV15	TRBJ2-1	CATSRERRGQFF	TGTGCCACCAGCAGAGAACGACGTGGGCAGTTCTTC
many	.	TRBV12-3/TRBV12-4	TRBJ1-6	CASSLLRNNSPLHF	TGTGCCAGCAGTTTACTACGGAATAATTCACCCCTCCACTTT
.	.	TRBV7-2	TRBJ1-6	CASSLAVINSPLHF	TGTGCCAGCAGCTTAGCGGTAATTAATTCACCCCTCCACTTT
.	.	TRBV29-1	TRBJ1-1	CSVEDTNGAEAFF	TGCAGCGTTGAAGACACTAACGGGGCTGAAGCTTTCTTT
.	TRBD2	TRBV25-1	TRBJ2-2	CASSEQWGGTGELFF	TGTGCCAGCAGTGAACAATGGGGGGGCACCGGGGAGCTGTTTTTT
.	.	TRBV15	TRBJ2-7	CATSSLNRAREQYF	TGTGCCACCAGCAGTTTAAACAGGGCCAGGGAGCAGTACTTC
few	.	TRBV7-6	TRBJ2-1	CASGRKDNEQFF	TGTGCCAGCGGTCGGAAGGACAATGAGCAGTTCTTC
.	TRBD1	TRBV5-6	TRBJ1-1	CASRPPPGTGDLNTEAFF	TGTGCCAGCAGGCCGCCCCCCGGGACAGGGGACTTGAACACTGAAGCTTTCTTT
.	.	TRBV2	TRBJ1-2	CASSDRGADGYTF	TGTGCCAGCAGTGACCGGGGGGCGGACGGCTACACCTTC
.	.	TRBV15	TRBJ2-1	CATSSQDPIGSYNEQFF	TGTGCCACCAGCAGCCAAGATCCAATTGGGTCCTACAATGAGCAGTTCTTC